The clone carrying this T cell receptor beta chain was seen at least ten times. Its antigen is currently unknown. The authors prepared the TCRbeta library with unique molecular identifiers. In TCRdb, the PCR reads were re-called with MiXCR into one record per CDR3 protein. The sample includes under 300,000 distinct CDR3 sequences, roughly 12% seen only once; the top ten take about 25%. The sample originates from a study of T-cell reconstitution after alpha-beta-depleted transplantation in children. The CDR3 contains 20 residues. Deletions cut 0 bases from V and 0 bases from J, with 22 bases between. Overall study results and limits: Most T-cell counts and diversity one year after the transplant came from T cells that were newly produced.

This specimen consisted of peripheral blood, obtained 180 days after TCRalphabeta/CD19-depleted stem cell transplant. The TCR comes from a male patient under 10 years old who had a stem cell transplant for chronic granulomatous disease, so the T cells may come from the graft donor. J is TRBJ2-3 and V is TRBV12-3 or TRBV12-4; possibly TRBD2 for D (5 bases). CDR3 in amino acids: CASSLAPKTLGPASTDTQYF. The CDR3 DNA sequence: TGTGCCAGCAGTTTAGCCCCCAAAACACTAGGCCCGGCTAGCACAGATACGCAGTATTTT.